This T cell receptor beta chain was obtained from a study of blood T cell repertoires in COVID-19. Study at large: Acute and convalescent COVID-19 samples came from the United States, Italy and Spain. T cells, B-cell-depleted T cells, or PBMCs supplied cDNA or gDNA.

This CDR3 is built from 13 residues. Looked up from germline, CDR1 is GTSNPN and CDR2 is SVGIG (reference sequence). The J segment lost 0 bases and the V segment lost 5 bases, leaving 0 bases of the junction unmatched. In Seattle, patients joined the study during active infection and were tracked longitudinally. The authors' processing: How many nucleated cells were present was estimated from reference gene primer amplification. Measured with immunoSEQ multiplex PCR; TCRdb has only the in-frame clones, and not every one. That table gives V, J and clone size, and the DNA gave D and trimming. The table records roughly 410,000 clones, 70% to 90% of them present only once.

The sequence derives from a woman aged 55-70 years with COVID-19, enrolled during active disease. The sample taken for sequencing was peripheral blood. This sequence joins TRBV30 and TRBJ2-2, with 7 bases identical to TRBD1. The chain's CDR3 is CAWQGANTGELFF. In nucleotides, the CDR3 is TGTGCCTGGCAGGGGGCGAACACCGGGGAGCTGTTTTTT.